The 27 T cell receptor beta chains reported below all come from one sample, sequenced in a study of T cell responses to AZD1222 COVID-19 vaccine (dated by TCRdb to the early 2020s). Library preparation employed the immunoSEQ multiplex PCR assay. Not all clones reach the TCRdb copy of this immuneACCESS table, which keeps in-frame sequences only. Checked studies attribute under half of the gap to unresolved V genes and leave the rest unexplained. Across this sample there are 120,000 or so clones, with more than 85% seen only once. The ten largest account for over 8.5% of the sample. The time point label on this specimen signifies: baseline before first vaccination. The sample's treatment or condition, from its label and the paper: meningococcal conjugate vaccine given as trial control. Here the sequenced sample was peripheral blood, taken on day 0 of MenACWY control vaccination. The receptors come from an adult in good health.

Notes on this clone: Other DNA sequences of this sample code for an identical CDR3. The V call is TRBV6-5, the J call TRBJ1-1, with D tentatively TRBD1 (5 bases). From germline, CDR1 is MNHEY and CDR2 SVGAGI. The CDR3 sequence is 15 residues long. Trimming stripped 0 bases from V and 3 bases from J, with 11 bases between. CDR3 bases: TGTGCCAGCAGTTACTCCAGGGTTGGGGACACTGAAGCTTTCTTT. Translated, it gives CASSYSRVGDTEAFF.

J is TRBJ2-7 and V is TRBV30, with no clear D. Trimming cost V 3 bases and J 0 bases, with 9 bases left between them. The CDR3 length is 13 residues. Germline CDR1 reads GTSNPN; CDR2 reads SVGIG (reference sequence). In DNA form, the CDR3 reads TGTGCCTGGAGCGGTCCTAACTCCTACGAGCAGTACTTC. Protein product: CAWSGPNSYEQYF. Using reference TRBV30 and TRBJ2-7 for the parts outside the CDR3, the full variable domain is SQTIHQWPATLVQPVGSPLSLECTVEGTSNPNLYWYRQAAGRGLQLLFYSVGIGQISSEVPQNLSASRPQDRQFILSSKKLLLSDSGFYLCAWSGPNSYEQYFGPGTRLTVT.

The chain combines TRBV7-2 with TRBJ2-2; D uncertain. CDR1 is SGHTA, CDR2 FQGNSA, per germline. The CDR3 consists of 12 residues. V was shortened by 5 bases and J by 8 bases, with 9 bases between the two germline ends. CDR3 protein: CASSPSWGELFF. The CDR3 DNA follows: TGTGCCAGCAGCCCCTCATGGGGGGAGCTGTTTTTT.

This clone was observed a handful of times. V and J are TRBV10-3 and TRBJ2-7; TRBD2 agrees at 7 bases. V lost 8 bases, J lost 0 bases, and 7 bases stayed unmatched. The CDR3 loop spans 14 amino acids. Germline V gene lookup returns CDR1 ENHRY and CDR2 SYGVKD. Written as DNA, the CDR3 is TGTGCCATCTCCCGCGGGAGCAGCTCCTACGAGCAGTACTTC. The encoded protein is CAISRGSSSYEQYF.

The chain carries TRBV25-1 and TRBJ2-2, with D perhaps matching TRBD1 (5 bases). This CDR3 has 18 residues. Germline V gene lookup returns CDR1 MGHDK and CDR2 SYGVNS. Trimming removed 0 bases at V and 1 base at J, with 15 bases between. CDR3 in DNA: TGTGCCAGCAGTGAATATATGGGGCCCGCCGGGAACACCGGGGAGCTGTTTTTT. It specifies CASSEYMGPAGNTGELFF.

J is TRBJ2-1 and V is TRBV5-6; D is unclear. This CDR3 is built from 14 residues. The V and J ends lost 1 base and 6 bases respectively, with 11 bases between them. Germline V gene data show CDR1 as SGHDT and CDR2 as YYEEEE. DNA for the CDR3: TGTGCCAGCAGCTTGTGGCCCCCCCCCAATGAGCAGTTCTTC. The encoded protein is CASSLWPPPNEQFF.

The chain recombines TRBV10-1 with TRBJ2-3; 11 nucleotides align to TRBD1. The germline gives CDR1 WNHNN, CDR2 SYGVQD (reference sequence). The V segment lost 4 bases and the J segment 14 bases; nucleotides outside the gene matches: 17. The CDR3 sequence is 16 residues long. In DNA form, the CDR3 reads TGCGCCAGCAGTGGCCGGGGACAGGGGGGAACTCCGACCACGTATTTT. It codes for CASSGRGQGGTPTTYF.

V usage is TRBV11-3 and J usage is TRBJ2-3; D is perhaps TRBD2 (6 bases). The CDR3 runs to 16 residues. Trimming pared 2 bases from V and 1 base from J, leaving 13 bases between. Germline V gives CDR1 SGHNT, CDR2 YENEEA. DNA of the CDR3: TGTGCCAGCAGCTTAACTAGCCGACTAGGCACAGATACGCAGTATTTT. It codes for CASSLTSRLGTDTQYF.

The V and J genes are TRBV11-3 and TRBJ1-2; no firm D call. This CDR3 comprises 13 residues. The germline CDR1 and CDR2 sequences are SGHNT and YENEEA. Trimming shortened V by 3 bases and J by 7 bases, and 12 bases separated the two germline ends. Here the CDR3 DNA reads TGTGCCAGCAGCTTTAGCGGCTGGGCTGGCTACACCTTC. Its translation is CASSFSGWAGYTF.

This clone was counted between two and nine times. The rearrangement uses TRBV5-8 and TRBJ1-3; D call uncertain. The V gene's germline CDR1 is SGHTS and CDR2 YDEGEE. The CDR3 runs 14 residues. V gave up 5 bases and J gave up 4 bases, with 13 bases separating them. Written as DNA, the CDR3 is TGTGCCAGCAGATACATGGATTGGGGAAACACCATATATTTT. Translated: CASRYMDWGNTIYF.

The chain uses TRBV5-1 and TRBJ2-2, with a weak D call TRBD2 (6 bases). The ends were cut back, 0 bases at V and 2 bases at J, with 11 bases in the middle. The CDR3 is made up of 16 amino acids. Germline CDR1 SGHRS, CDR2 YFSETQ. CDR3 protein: CASSLAGDVNTGELFF. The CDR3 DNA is TGCGCCAGCAGCTTGGCGGGGGACGTAAACACCGGGGAGCTGTTTTTT.

In DNA form, the CDR3 reads TGTGCCAGCAGTGCTCGGGAGGGCCCCTACAATGAGCAGTTCTTC. It is translated as CASSAREGPYNEQFF. The rearrangement joins TRBV6-6 to TRBJ2-1; 8 nucleotides match TRBD2. Germline loops: CDR1 MNHNY, CDR2 SVGAGI (reference sequence). V lost 5 bases, J lost 2 bases, and 5 bases stayed unmatched. CDR3 size: 15 residues.

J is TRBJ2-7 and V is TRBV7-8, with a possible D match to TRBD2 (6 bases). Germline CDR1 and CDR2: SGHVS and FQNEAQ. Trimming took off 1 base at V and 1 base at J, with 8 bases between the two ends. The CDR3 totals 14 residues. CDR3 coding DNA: TGTGCCAGCAGCTTAGGCGGGAAATCCTACGAGCAGTACTTC. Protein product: CASSLGGKSYEQYF. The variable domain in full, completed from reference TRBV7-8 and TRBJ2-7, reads GAGVSQSPRYKVAKRGQDVALRCDPISGHVSLFWYQQALGQGPEFLTYFQNEAQLDKSGLPSDRFFAERPEGSVSTLKIQRTQQEDSAVYLCASSLGGKSYEQYFGPGTRLTVT.

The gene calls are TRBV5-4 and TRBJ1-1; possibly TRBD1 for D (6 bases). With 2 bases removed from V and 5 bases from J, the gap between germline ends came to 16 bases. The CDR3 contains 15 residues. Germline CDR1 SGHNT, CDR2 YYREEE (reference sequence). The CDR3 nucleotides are TGTGCCAGCAGCTTAAGTTCTAGGGGGGAGACTGAAGCTTTCTTT. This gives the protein CASSLSSRGETEAFF.

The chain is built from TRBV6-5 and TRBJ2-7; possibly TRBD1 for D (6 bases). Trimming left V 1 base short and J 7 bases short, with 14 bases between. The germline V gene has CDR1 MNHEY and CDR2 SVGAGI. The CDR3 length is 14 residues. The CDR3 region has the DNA TGTGCCAGCAGTTACTTTCAGGGGCCGGGAGAGCAGTACTTC. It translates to CASSYFQGPGEQYF.

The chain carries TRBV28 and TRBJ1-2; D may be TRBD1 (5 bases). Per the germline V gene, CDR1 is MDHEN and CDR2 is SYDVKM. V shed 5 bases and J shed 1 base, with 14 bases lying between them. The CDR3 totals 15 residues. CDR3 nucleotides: TGTGCCAGCAGTGCCTATTCAGGGTTTAACTATGGCTACACCTTC. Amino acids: CASSAYSGFNYGYTF.

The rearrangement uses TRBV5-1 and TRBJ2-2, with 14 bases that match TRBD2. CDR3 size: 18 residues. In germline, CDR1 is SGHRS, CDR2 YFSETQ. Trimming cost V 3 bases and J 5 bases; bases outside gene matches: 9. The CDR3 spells CASSSGLAGVGGTGELFF. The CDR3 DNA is TGCGCCAGCAGCTCGGGACTAGCGGGAGTCGGGGGTACCGGGGAGCTGTTTTTT.

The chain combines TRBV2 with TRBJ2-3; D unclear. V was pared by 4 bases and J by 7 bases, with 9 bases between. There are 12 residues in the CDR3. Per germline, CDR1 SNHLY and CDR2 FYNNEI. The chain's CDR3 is CASSVGENTQYF. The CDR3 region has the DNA TGTGCCAGCAGTGTTGGAGAGAATACGCAGTATTTT.

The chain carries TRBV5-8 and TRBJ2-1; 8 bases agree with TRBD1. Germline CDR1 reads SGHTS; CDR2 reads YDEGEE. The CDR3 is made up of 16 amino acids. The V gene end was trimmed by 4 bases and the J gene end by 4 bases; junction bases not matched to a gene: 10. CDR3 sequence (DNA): TGTGCCAGCAGCCAGGGACAGGCCCCCTCTTACAATGAGCAGTTCTTC. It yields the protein CASSQGQAPSYNEQFF.

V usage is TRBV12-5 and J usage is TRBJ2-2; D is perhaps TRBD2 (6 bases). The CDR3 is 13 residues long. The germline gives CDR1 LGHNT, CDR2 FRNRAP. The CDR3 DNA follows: TGTGTAAGCCTTAGCGGTTGGGCCGGGGAGCTGTTTTTT. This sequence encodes CVSLSGWAGELFF.

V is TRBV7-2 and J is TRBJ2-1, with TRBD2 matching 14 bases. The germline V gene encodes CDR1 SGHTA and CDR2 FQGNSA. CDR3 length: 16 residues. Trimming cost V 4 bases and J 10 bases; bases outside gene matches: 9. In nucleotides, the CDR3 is TGTGCCAGCAGCTACCGACTAGCGGGAGGGCCACGGGAGCAGTTCTTC. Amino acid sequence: CASSYRLAGGPREQFF.

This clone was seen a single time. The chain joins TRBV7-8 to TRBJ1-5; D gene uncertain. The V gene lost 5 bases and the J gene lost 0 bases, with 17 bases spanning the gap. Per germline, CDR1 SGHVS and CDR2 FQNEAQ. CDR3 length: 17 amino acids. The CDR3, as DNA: TGTGCCAGCAGCCCACCGGCGAGAGTCTATAGCAATCAGCCCCAGCATTTT. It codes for CASSPPARVYSNQPQHF.

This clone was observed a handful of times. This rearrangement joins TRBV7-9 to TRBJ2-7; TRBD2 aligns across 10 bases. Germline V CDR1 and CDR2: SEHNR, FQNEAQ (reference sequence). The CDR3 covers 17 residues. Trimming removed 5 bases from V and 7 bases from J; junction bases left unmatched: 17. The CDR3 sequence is CASSLSLAGARVEEQYF. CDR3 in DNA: TGTGCCAGCAGCCTGAGCCTAGCGGGAGCTCGGGTTGAGGAGCAGTACTTC.

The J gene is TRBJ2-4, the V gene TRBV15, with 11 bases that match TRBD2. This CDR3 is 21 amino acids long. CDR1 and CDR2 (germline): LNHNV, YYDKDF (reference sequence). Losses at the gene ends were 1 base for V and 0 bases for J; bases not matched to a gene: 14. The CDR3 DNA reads TGTGCCACCAGCAGAGGGTCTTGGCTAGCGGGAGGTTCCGTAGCCAAAAACATTCAGTACTTC. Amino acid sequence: CATSRGSWLAGGSVAKNIQYF.

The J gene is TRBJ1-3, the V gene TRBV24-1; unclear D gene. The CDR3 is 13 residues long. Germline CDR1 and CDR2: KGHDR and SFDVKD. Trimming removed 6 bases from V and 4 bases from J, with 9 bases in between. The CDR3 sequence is CATSPRVGNTIYF. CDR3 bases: TGTGCCACCAGTCCCCGGGTAGGAAACACCATATATTTT.

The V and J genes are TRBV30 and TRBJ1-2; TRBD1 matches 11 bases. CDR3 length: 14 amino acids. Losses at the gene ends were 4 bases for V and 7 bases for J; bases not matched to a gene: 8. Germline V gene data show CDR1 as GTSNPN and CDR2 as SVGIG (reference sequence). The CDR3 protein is CAWKFGTGGGGYTF. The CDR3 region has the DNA TGTGCCTGGAAATTCGGGACAGGGGGTGGTGGCTACACCTTC. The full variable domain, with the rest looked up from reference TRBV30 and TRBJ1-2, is SQTIHQWPATLVQPVGSPLSLECTVEGTSNPNLYWYRQAAGRGLQLLFYSVGIGQISSEVPQNLSASRPQDRQFILSSKKLLLSDSGFYLCAWKFGTGGGGYTFGSGTRLTVV.

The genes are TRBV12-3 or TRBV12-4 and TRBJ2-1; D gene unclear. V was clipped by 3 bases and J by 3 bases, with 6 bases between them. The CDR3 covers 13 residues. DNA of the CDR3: TGTGCCAGCAGTTTGAATTACTACAATGAGCAGTTCTTC. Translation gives CASSLNYYNEQFF.